The 27 T cell receptor beta chains in this list originate from one sample, sequenced in a study of T cell changes during pregnancy in multiple sclerosis. The table came from immunoSEQ multiplex PCR; TCRdb's copy has only in-frame clones and leaves some out. The data show almost 50,000 clones, about 89% seen once. The material sequenced was CD8+ T cells from peripheral blood mononuclear cells, taken after pregnancy. The receptors were gathered from a female donor with multiple sclerosis, enrolled in a pregnancy study.

V and J are TRBV6-6 and TRBJ2-7; the D is unclear. Germline loops: CDR1 MNHNY, CDR2 SVGAGI (reference sequence). CDR3 length: 16 amino acids. Trimming cost V 1 base and J 3 bases, with 16 bases left between them. The CDR3 DNA reads TGTGCCAGCAGTTACTTTGTCGTTGAACAGAACTACGAGCAGTACTTC. Protein: CASSYFVVEQNYEQYF.

V is TRBV21-1 and J is TRBJ2-5; the table's D call of TRBD2 was not tested on the DNA. TRBV21-1 counts as a pseudogene. The CDR3 spans 15 residues. CDR3 amino acids: CASSKRSGGLGTQYF. In DNA form, the CDR3 reads TGTGCCAGCAGCAAAAGATCGGGGGGCTTGGGGACCCAGTACTTC.

V and J are TRBV19 and TRBJ1-2; D unresolved. The germline V gene has CDR1 LNHDA and CDR2 SQIVND (reference sequence). The CDR3 spans 13 residues. The germline V and J ends were trimmed by 3 bases and 7 bases, with 12 bases remaining between them. The CDR3 is CASSIGTRLGYTF. CDR3 bases: TGTGCCAGTAGTATTGGAACGAGGCTTGGCTACACCTTC.

The chain combines TRBV30 with TRBJ2-1, with 7 bases identical to TRBD2. V was pared by 0 bases and J by 4 bases, with 6 bases of the junction left unmatched. Germline V CDR1 and CDR2: GTSNPN, SVGIG (reference sequence). CDR3 length: 15 residues. The CDR3, as DNA: TGTGCCTGGAGTGTGGGGGGGGGAAATTACAATGAGCAGTTCTTC. Its translation: CAWSVGGGNYNEQFF. The full variable domain, with the rest looked up from reference TRBV30 and TRBJ2-1, is SQTIHQWPATLVQPVGSPLSLECTVEGTSNPNLYWYRQAAGRGLQLLFYSVGIGQISSEVPQNLSASRPQDRQFILSSKKLLLSDSGFYLCAWSVGGGNYNEQFFGPGTRLTVL.

This clone was recorded a few times. The chain uses TRBV7-6 and TRBJ2-7, with 9 bases lining up with TRBD1. The ends lost 4 bases at V and 3 bases at J; junction bases unmatched: 4. This CDR3 has 14 amino acids. CDR1 is SGHVS and CDR2 is FNYEAQ in the germline V gene. CDR3 protein: CASSSLDRGYEQYF. The CDR3, as DNA: TGTGCCAGCAGCTCCTTGGACAGGGGCTACGAGCAGTACTTC.

Concerning this clone: The sample contains more than one DNA sequence encoding this CDR3. The chain joins TRBV27 to TRBJ1-5; TRBD1 matches 9 bases. This CDR3 contains 17 residues. V was pared by 5 bases and J by 4 bases, with 12 bases of the junction left unmatched. Germline V gives CDR1 MNHEY, CDR2 SMNVEV (reference sequence). The CDR3 here is CASSTWTGEAQNQPQHF. For the CDR3, the DNA is TGTGCCAGCAGTACCTGGACAGGGGAGGCCCAAAATCAGCCCCAGCATTTT.

The rearrangement joins TRBV19 to TRBJ2-1, with 8 bases identical to TRBD2. The CDR3 is 16 amino acids. Germline lookup yields CDR1 LNHDA and CDR2 SQIVND (reference sequence). The J segment lost 6 bases and the V segment lost 0 bases, leaving 7 bases of the junction unmatched. The CDR3 region is CASSIDQGGGRNEQFF. The CDR3 nucleotides are TGTGCCAGTAGTATAGATCAGGGCGGGGGGCGCAATGAGCAGTTCTTC.

The chain is built from TRBV5-4 and TRBJ2-1; tentatively, D is TRBD2 (6 bases). Germline lookup yields CDR1 SGHNT and CDR2 YYREEE (reference sequence). This CDR3 has 13 amino acids. Deletions cut 5 bases from V and 8 bases from J, with 14 bases between. CDR3 DNA sequence: TGTGCCAGCAGGTTCACTAGCACCGATGAGCAGTTCTTC. It yields the protein CASRFTSTDEQFF. Together with reference TRBV5-4 and TRBJ2-1, the CDR3 gives the full variable domain: ETGVTQSPTHLIKTRGQQVTLRCSSQSGHNTVSWYQQALGQGPQFIFQYYREEENGRGNFPPRFSGLQFPNYSSELNVNALELDDSALYLCASRFTSTDEQFFGPGTRLTVL.

The chain couples TRBV7-6 to TRBJ1-2, with unresolved D. Trimming left V 5 bases short and J 8 bases short, with 12 bases between. The CDR3 sequence is 12 residues long. Germline-derived CDR1 and CDR2 are SGHVS and FNYEAQ. CDR3 region: CASSQDSSGYTF. DNA for the CDR3: TGTGCCAGCAGCCAGGACTCCTCGGGCTACACCTTC.

The chain couples TRBV9 to TRBJ1-1, with 7 bases lining up with TRBD1. V was pared by 4 bases and J by 0 bases, with 9 bases of the junction left unmatched. Per the germline V gene, CDR1 is SGDLS and CDR2 is YYNGEE. This CDR3 comprises 16 residues. CDR3 in DNA: TGTGCCAGCAGCCCTCCGTCTCAGGGGGTGAACACTGAAGCTTTCTTT. It translates to CASSPPSQGVNTEAFF.

The chain recombines TRBV11-2 with TRBJ2-1; TRBD2 might be the D (5 bases). This CDR3 is built from 15 residues. V was pared by 5 bases and J by 2 bases, with 13 bases between. Germline CDR1 is SGHAT and CDR2 is FQNNGV. The CDR3: CASSGAEAAYNEQFF. The CDR3 nucleotides are TGTGCCAGCAGCGGCGCGGAGGCGGCCTACAATGAGCAGTTCTTC.

The chain employs TRBV7-6 and TRBJ1-2; 9 bases map to TRBD1. The CDR3 extends over 16 amino acids. Trimming cost V 1 base and J 2 bases; bases outside gene matches: 5. CDR1 is SGHVS and CDR2 is FNYEAQ in the germline V gene. CDR3 nucleotides: TGTGCCAGCAGCTTAGTAGGACAGGGGAACAACTATGGCTACACCTTC. Translated, it gives CASSLVGQGNNYGYTF.

This clone was found a few times. J is TRBJ1-1 and V is TRBV5-6, with a tentative D call TRBD1 (6 bases). The CDR3 has 14 residues. Germline-derived CDR1 and CDR2 are SGHDT and YYEEEE. With 2 bases removed from V and 4 bases from J, the gap between germline ends came to 12 bases. This CDR3 is CASSLEGEGTEAFF. The CDR3, as DNA: TGTGCCAGCAGCTTAGAGGGGGAGGGCACTGAAGCTTTCTTT.

The rearrangement joins TRBV6-1 to TRBJ2-5; D might be TRBD1 (5 bases). The last part of the DNA fits TRBJ2-7 better; the J call may be wrong. Germline V CDR1 and CDR2: MNHNS, SASEGT. The CDR3 sequence is 13 residues long. CDR3 bases: TGTGCCAGCAGTGATGGACACGGCTACGAGCAGTACTTC. It codes for CASSDGHGYEQYF.

V gene TRBV6-6 combines with J gene TRBJ2-5; possibly TRBD2 for D (5 bases). The CDR3 totals 16 residues. V dropped 1 base and J dropped 4 bases, with 16 bases sitting between them. Looked up from germline, CDR1 is MNHNY and CDR2 is SVGAGI (reference sequence). CDR3 coding DNA: TGTGCCAGCAGTTACTGGACTTCCAAGACCTCAGAGACCCAGTACTTC. Protein product: CASSYWTSKTSETQYF.

The chain combines TRBV25-1 with TRBJ2-3, with 8 bases aligning to TRBD2. The ends lost 11 bases at V and 2 bases at J; junction bases unmatched: 6. The CDR3 has 13 amino acids. Germline values: CDR1 MGHDK, CDR2 SYGVNS. The CDR3 DNA is TGTGCCGGGGGTAGCGGGGACACAGATACGCAGTATTTT. It is translated as CAGGSGDTDTQYF.

This sequence joins TRBV10-3 and TRBJ2-5, with D possibly TRBD2 on 5 matching bases. This CDR3 is built from 15 residues. V lost 5 bases, J lost 2 bases, and 15 bases lay in between. CDR1 and CDR2 from the germline V gene are ENHRY and SYGVKD. The CDR3 reads CAISLGQRDQETQYF. For the CDR3, the DNA is TGTGCCATCAGTTTGGGTCAACGGGATCAAGAGACCCAGTACTTC.

The rearrangement links TRBV30 to TRBJ1-1; D is undetermined. Germline-derived CDR1 and CDR2 are GTSNPN and SVGIG (reference sequence). This CDR3 comprises 13 residues. V lost 0 bases, J lost 4 bases, and 9 bases lay in between. For the CDR3, the DNA is TGTGCCTGGAGTGTAGACGGCGGCACTGAAGCTTTCTTT. Translating gives CAWSVDGGTEAFF.

This chain uses TRBV6-4 with TRBJ2-6, with a weak D call TRBD2 (5 bases). V lost 2 bases to trimming and J lost 0 bases, with 11 bases between them. The germline V gene encodes CDR1 MRHNA and CDR2 SNTAGT. The CDR3 is 17 residues long. DNA for the CDR3: TGTGCCAGCAGTGACGGGGTAGGGAGCTCTGGGGCCAACGTCCTGACTTTC. Its translation is CASSDGVGSSGANVLTF.

The rearrangement links TRBV19 to TRBJ1-4; the match to TRBD1 covers 10 bases. The V gene end was trimmed by 10 bases and the J gene end by 6 bases; junction bases not matched to a gene: 11. The CDR3 runs 15 residues. Looked up from germline, CDR1 is LNHDA and CDR2 is SQIVND (reference sequence). The CDR3, as DNA: TGTGCCACCTCACCCGGGACAGGGGCTTATGAAAAACTGTTTTTT. Translated: CATSPGTGAYEKLFF.

The chain combines TRBV4-1 with TRBJ2-5, with 11 bases aligning to TRBD2. The germline V gene has CDR1 MGHRA and CDR2 YSYEKL. The CDR3 contains 16 residues. J was trimmed by 5 bases and V by 3 bases; bases with no gene match: 8. The CDR3 loop reads CASSQPFSGGDETQYF. For the CDR3, the DNA is TGCGCCAGCAGCCAGCCGTTTAGCGGGGGGGACGAGACCCAGTACTTC.

The chain employs TRBV7-6 and TRBJ1-4; D not certain. The V end lost 3 bases, the J end lost 8 bases, and 16 bases lay between the germline ends. The CDR3 has 15 residues. CDR1 and CDR2 from the germline V gene are SGHVS and FNYEAQ. This CDR3 is CASSLAGKAREKLFF. The CDR3, as DNA: TGTGCCAGCAGCTTGGCGGGCAAGGCTAGGGAAAAACTGTTTTTT.

The rearrangement uses TRBV13 and TRBJ2-7; TRBD1 aligns across 9 bases. Germline CDR1 reads PRHDT; CDR2 reads FYEKMQ (reference sequence). Unmatched junction bases numbered 1, after V lost 2 bases and J lost 5 bases. The CDR3 runs 13 residues. Here the CDR3 reads CASSLRDRDEQYF. The DNA for the CDR3 is TGTGCCAGCAGCTTAAGGGACAGGGACGAGCAGTACTTC. The complete variable domain, with remaining parts taken from reference TRBV13 and TRBJ2-7, reads AAGVIQSPRHLIKEKRETATLKCYPIPRHDTVYWYQQGPGQDPQFLISFYEKMQSDKGSIPDRFSAQQFSDYHSELNMSSLELGDSALYFCASSLRDRDEQYFGPGTRLTVT.

The CDR3 protein is CSVHYMADTQYF. CDR3 DNA: TGCAGCGTTCATTACATGGCAGATACGCAGTATTTT. This chain connects TRBV29-1 to TRBJ2-3; unclear D gene. V gave up 5 bases and J gave up 4 bases, with 10 bases separating them. CDR3 length equals 12 residues. Germline V gene sequence: CDR1 SQVTM, CDR2 ANQGSEA.

The chain joins TRBV13 to TRBJ2-1; 15 bases line up with TRBD2. The CDR3 contains 20 residues. Germline V lookup: CDR1 PRHDT, CDR2 FYEKMQ (reference sequence). Losses at the gene ends were 5 bases for V and 3 bases for J; bases not matched to a gene: 14. The CDR3 nucleotides are TGTGCCAGCAGCCTCCTCGGACTAGCGGGGGGGCGGGCCTTCTACAATGAGCAGTTCTTC. Translated: CASSLLGLAGGRAFYNEQFF.

The chain carries TRBV27 and TRBJ2-7, with 9 bases lining up with TRBD2. Germline lookup yields CDR1 MNHEY and CDR2 SMNVEV (reference sequence). The CDR3 spans 15 residues. The J segment lost 2 bases and the V segment lost 6 bases, leaving 8 bases of the junction unmatched. The CDR3 DNA follows: TGTGCCAGCAGCCTTAGCGGGGGTTTCCCCTACGAGCAGTACTTC. It encodes CASSLSGGFPYEQYF.

This chain uses TRBV2 with TRBJ1-4, with D maybe TRBD1 (6 bases). The CDR3 contains 15 residues. V dropped 4 bases and J dropped 7 bases, with 16 bases sitting between them. The germline CDR1 and CDR2 sequences are SNHLY and FYNNEI. CDR3 DNA sequence: TGTGCCAGCAGTGTCAAAACAGGGATCGGTGAAAAACTGTTTTTT. Translated, it gives CASSVKTGIGEKLFF.